The T cell receptor (beta chain) described here comes from a study of CD8 T cells in Susac syndrome. Multiple sclerosis controls were treatment-naive patients with stable or active relapsing-remitting disease. The CD8+ and CD4+ T cells were negatively isolated, with the TEMRA cells enriched by FACS. Germline values: CDR1 MNHEY, CDR2 SVGEGT. V shed 6 bases, J shed 6 bases, and the junction held 10 bases outside the gene matches. This CDR3 spans 15 amino acids. Roughly 0.45 to 1 ug RNA was reverse transcribed with random hexamers. Amplification of TCR beta CDR3 by immunoSEQ multiplex PCR spanned 54 Vbeta and 13 Jbeta. TCRdb redid the calling of the immunoSEQ multiplex PCR reads with MiXCR, one entry per CDR3 protein. Of some 300,000 distinct CDR3 sequences listed, about 88% were seen once; the top ten hold around 0.18%.

This rearrangement joins TRBV6-2 or TRBV6-3 to TRBJ2-5; 10 bases match TRBD1. This sequence was found in a human donor with multiple sclerosis. The specimen was CD8+ T cells from PBMCs. The chain's CDR3 is CASSPRDRGTKTQYF. The CDR3 nucleotides are TGTGCCAGCAGCCCACGGGACAGGGGAACGAAGACCCAGTACTTC.